Reported below is one T cell receptor beta chain. Its target is unknown. Roughly 1.8 micrograms of genomic DNA from cryopreserved PBMCs went into TCR beta libraries. This entry is derived from a study of cytotoxic CD8 clonotypes in ibrutinib-treated CLL. Background on the study: Recorded responses included approximately 25 partial and 2 complete; following median roughly 74 months, approximately 14 stayed remitted and some 12 progressed. Samples yielded averages of 250,000 or so productive templates and some 94,000 productive rearrangements. General study points: In comparison with age-matched healthy donors, baseline clonality was higher and tracked circulating CD8+ T-cell counts.

From germline, CDR1 is SGHVS and CDR2 FQNEAQ. Germline trimming cut 5 bases from V and 4 bases from J; bases unmatched to any gene: 18. The CDR3 has 18 residues. Produced via immunoSEQ multiplex PCR; TCRdb's table is partial and in-frame only. This sample has some 65,000 clones, with less than 60% found just once. Sequencing used PBMCs, obtained after 12 months of ibrutinib treatment. J is TRBJ2-5 and V is TRBV7-8; TRBD1 matches at 8 bases. This TCR derives from a human donor with chronic lymphocytic leukemia. CDR3 in DNA: TGTGCCAGCAGCCCAAGGACAGGGACATCCTCTCGGGTAGAGACCCAGTACTTC. Amino acids: CASSPRTGTSSRVETQYF.